This note documents a single TCR beta chain sequence. What it binds is unknown. These data originate in a study of HIV-infected children after antiretroviral therapy interruption. The wider study: For the interruption arm, samples span week 0 through about 3 years after study end.

Trimming took 6 bases from V and 0 from J; bases not matched to a gene: 4. Germline loops: CDR1 DFQATT, CDR2 SNEGSKA (reference sequence). The CDR3 sequence is 14 residues long. RNA-based 3' RACE libraries used unique molecular identifiers. In TCRdb, the 3' RACE reads were re-called with MiXCR into one record per CDR3 protein. The sample includes 40,000 to 55,000 distinct CDR3 sequences, approximately 4.3% of them seen just once. The study's findings and limits: Naive CD4+ Gini coefficient rose by interruption end, suggesting clonal expansion.

Treatment meaning: PENTA 11 planned treatment interruption arm or continuous ART arm. At least 24 weeks of at least three-drug ART, in children 2 to 15 years. Cryopreserved PBMC samples required at least 5 million viable cells. The input for sequencing was CD45RA+ CD4+ T cells from PBMCs, pooled from several time points, taken from a donor given antiretroviral therapy, either interrupted or continuous. Subset of the sample: naive CD4+ CD45RA+ CD45RO- T cells. This TCR was sampled from a pool of human donors with HIV. The chain carries TRBV20-1 and TRBJ2-3; 9 nucleotides match TRBD2. As DNA, the CDR3 is TGCAGTGCCAGCGGGGGGACTAGCACAGATACGCAGTATTTT. Protein product: CSASGGTSTDTQYF.